One TCR delta chain is described in this entry. TCRdb pairs this DNA with a much larger clone's protein that differs at residue 12, likely a read error; the protein shown was translated from the DNA. TCRdb used CATT to re-call clones from the reads. This sample has thousands of delta-chain clones; around 0.6% occur once, and the top ten carry 15%. The CDR3 length is 16 residues. Germline V gives CDR1 GEAIGNYY, CDR2 EKD. These data belong to a study of gamma-delta chains in newborns, infants, children. Study-level background: Polyclonal expansion of innate γδ T cells after birth follows microbial exposure.

The J gene is TRDJ1, the V gene TRDV2; 8 positions agree with TRDD3. The specimen was blood. The TCR was taken from a child who was a newborn, infant or young child, either healthy, febrile or measles-vaccinated (not recorded which). The CDR3 loop is CACDTYWGPHTNKLIF. In nucleotides, the CDR3 is TGTGCCTGTGACACTTACTGGGGGCCTCACACCAATAAACTCATCTTT.